A selection of T cell receptor beta chains follows, all from one sample in a study of T cells in Graves' hyperthyroidism and ophthalmopathy. TCRdb reprocessed the multiplex PCR reads via MiXCR and lists one record per CDR3 protein. The table shows around 700,000 distinct CDR3 sequences, with 18% occurring only once. The specimen was blood. The source is a woman in her fifties or sixties with Graves' hyperthyroidism that later progressed to Graves' ophthalmopathy. CDR3s include the opening cysteine and the closing phenylalanine or tryptophan. The D gene is left open where the match is weak. Rows may omit the clone size; those that give it use once, few, many or a size class.

D gene,clone size,J gene,V gene,CDR3 DNA,CDR3 protein
TRBD2,few,TRBJ2-1,TRBV4-1,TGCGCCAGCAGCCTCCCGGGACTAGCGGATGAGCAGTTCTTC,CASSLPGLADEQFF
TRBD2,-,TRBJ2-2,TRBV20-1,TGCAGTGCTAGGTTACTAGCGGTCACCGGGGAGCTGTTTTTT,CSARLLAVTGELFF
TRBD1,many,TRBJ2-5,TRBV24-1,TGTGCCACCAGTGAGTTGGGCAGGGGGCTTGAGGAGACCCAGTACTTC,CATSELGRGLEETQYF
-,-,TRBJ1-4,TRBV12-3/TRBV12-4,TGTGCCAGCAGTTCCGACAGAATAATCTCCCATAATGAAAAACTGTTTTTT,CASSSDRIISHNEKLFF
-,-,TRBJ1-6,TRBV5-4,TGTGCCAGCAGCTTGGATCAGGACACCAATTCACCCCTCCACTTT,CASSLDQDTNSPLHF
-,few,TRBJ2-7,TRBV20-1,TGCAGTGCTAGTATAGCCTACGAGCAGTACTTC,CSASIAYEQYF
TRBD2,-,TRBJ2-5,TRBV4-1,TGCGCCAGCAGCCGGGGACTGGGACTAGCGGCCCTCAGAGAGACCCAGTACTTC,CASSRGLGLAALRETQYF
-,few,TRBJ1-1,TRBV5-6,TGTGCCAGCAGCCCTATGGCGGGGGGCGCGGGCACTGAAGCTTTCTTT,CASSPMAGGAGTEAFF
-,many,TRBJ1-2,TRBV27,TGTGCCAGCGGACTCAAGGTGGGCTATGGCTACACCTTC,CASGLKVGYGYTF
-,few,TRBJ1-2,TRBV29-1,TGCAGCGTCGTGTTGAGCGGCGGCTACACCTTC,CSVVLSGGYTF
-,many,TRBJ2-1,TRBV5-1,TGCGCCAGCAGCTTGGACGCGGCCTCCTACAATGAGCAGTTCTTC,CASSLDAASYNEQFF
-,many,TRBJ2-3,TRBV4-1,TGCGCCAGCAGCCAAGAGGCCGACTGGAGGTTCACAGATACGCAGTATTTT,CASSQEADWRFTDTQYF